The clone carrying this T cell receptor (beta chain) was seen more than once but under ten times. What it binds is unknown. The sample comes from a study of shared clonotypes between healthy human individuals. Findings of the study overall: Naive subsets typically showed greater estimated richness than memory subsets.

In the naive CD8 group, cells lacked CD45RO and were positively selected for CCR7, so terminally differentiated effector memory CD45RA+ cells were left out. Sequencing used immunoSEQ multiplex PCR; TCRdb keeps in-frame clones, though not all of them. In the table there are 750,000 to 1,000,000 clones, around 92% of which are singletons. Looked up from germline, CDR1 is MDHEN and CDR2 is SYDVKM. The trim removed 5 bases at V and 5 bases at J, leaving 5 bases unmatched. CDR3 length: 13 amino acids. The sample taken for sequencing was naive CD8+ T cells sorted from blood. This TCR was recovered from a man aged 25-45 years in good health. J is TRBJ2-7 and V is TRBV28; 8 bases align to TRBD1. The CDR3 loop is CASSRDRPNEQYF. In nucleotides, the CDR3 is TGTGCCAGCAGTAGGGACAGGCCGAACGAGCAGTACTTC.